A selection of T cell receptor beta chains follows, all from one sample in a study of cytomegalovirus exposure and HLA in healthy donors. TCRdb keeps only in-frame clones here, not all; method: immunoSEQ multiplex PCR. The sample carries under 55,000 clones, 55% to 85% recorded once. Material: PBMCs. These receptors were obtained from a woman aged 45-65 years in good health and CMV-seronegative. CDR3s include the opening cysteine and the closing phenylalanine or tryptophan. A D gene is named only where the DNA matches it firmly. A clone size is listed for some rows: how often the clone was seen (once, few, many), or a class if it is expanded.

V gene: TRBV28
D gene: TRBD2
clone size: NA
J gene: TRBJ2-2
CDR3 DNA: TGTGCCAGCAGTTCAAGCGGGAGGGCCACCGGGGAGCTGTTTTTT
CDR3 protein: CASSSSGRATGELFF

V gene: TRBV6-6
D gene: NA
clone size: few
J gene: TRBJ2-1
CDR3 DNA: TGTGCCAGCAGGCGCCTGTTCTCCAATGAGCAGTTCTTC
CDR3 protein: CASRRLFSNEQFF

V gene: TRBV6-5
D gene: TRBD2
clone size: NA
J gene: TRBJ2-1
CDR3 DNA: TGTGCCAGCAGCAGCGGGGGTAGCTCCTACAATGAGCAGTTCTTC
CDR3 protein: CASSSGGSSYNEQFF

V gene: TRBV4-2
D gene: NA
clone size: NA
J gene: TRBJ1-1
CDR3 DNA: TGTGCCAGCAGCCAACACAGGGTCACTGAAGCTTTCTTT
CDR3 protein: CASSQHRVTEAFF

V gene: TRBV5-1
D gene: NA
clone size: NA
J gene: TRBJ2-3
CDR3 DNA: TGCGCCAGCAGGCGTACAGGGAGGGAGGATACGCAGTATTTT
CDR3 protein: CASRRTGREDTQYF

V gene: TRBV4-1
D gene: NA
clone size: NA
J gene: TRBJ1-6
CDR3 DNA: TGCGCCAGCAGCCAAGATTGGGCCGGTAATTCACCCCTCCACTTT
CDR3 protein: CASSQDWAGNSPLHF

V gene: TRBV27
D gene: NA
clone size: NA
J gene: TRBJ2-6
CDR3 DNA: TGTGCCAGCAGCCCTAGCAGGGGAGTCTCTGGGGCCAACGTCCTGACTTTC
CDR3 protein: CASSPSRGVSGANVLTF

V gene: TRBV7-2
D gene: TRBD1
clone size: NA
J gene: TRBJ2-7
CDR3 DNA: TGTGCCAGCACCAGACAGGGGGTGGGAGAGCAGTACTTC
CDR3 protein: CASTRQGVGEQYF

V gene: TRBV7-3
D gene: NA
clone size: NA
J gene: TRBJ2-4
CDR3 DNA: TGTGCCAGCAGCCCATCGGTGGGGAGGAAAAACATTCAGTACTTC
CDR3 protein: CASSPSVGRKNIQYF

V gene: TRBV11-3
D gene: NA
clone size: NA
J gene: TRBJ2-5
CDR3 DNA: TGTGCCAGCAGCAGGACTGCTTTAGAGACCCAGTACTTC
CDR3 protein: CASSRTALETQYF

V gene: TRBV7-9
D gene: NA
clone size: once
J gene: TRBJ1-4
CDR3 DNA: TGTGCCAGCAGCCTCGGGGGGGGCGCAGGGGAAAAACTGTTTTTT
CDR3 protein: CASSLGGGAGEKLFF

V gene: TRBV4-3
D gene: NA
clone size: NA
J gene: TRBJ1-3
CDR3 DNA: TGCGCCAGCAGCCAAGATTTAACTGGCAGGGGTGGAAACACCATATATTTT
CDR3 protein: CASSQDLTGRGGNTIYF

V gene: TRBV29-1
D gene: NA
clone size: NA
J gene: TRBJ1-5
CDR3 DNA: TGCAGCGTTCTTGTGGGGAGTCAGCCCCAGCATTTT
CDR3 protein: CSVLVGSQPQHF

V gene: TRBV11-3
D gene: TRBD1
clone size: NA
J gene: TRBJ1-4
CDR3 DNA: TGTGCCAGCAGCCCTAAGGGGGCGATCACTGAAAAACTGTTTTTT
CDR3 protein: CASSPKGAITEKLFF

V gene: TRBV29-1
D gene: NA
clone size: NA
J gene: TRBJ1-1
CDR3 DNA: TGCAGCGGTAGACAGAGCACTGAAGCTTTCTTT
CDR3 protein: CSGRQSTEAFF

V gene: TRBV5-1
D gene: TRBD2
clone size: NA
J gene: TRBJ2-7
CDR3 DNA: TGCGCCAGCCGACCCGGGACTAGCGGCTCCTACGAGCAGTACTTC
CDR3 protein: CASRPGTSGSYEQYF

V gene: TRBV30
D gene: TRBD1
clone size: NA
J gene: TRBJ1-3
CDR3 DNA: TGTGCCTGGAGTACGGGACAGGGAGACACCATATATTTT
CDR3 protein: CAWSTGQGDTIYF

V gene: TRBV9
D gene: TRBD1
clone size: NA
J gene: TRBJ1-2
CDR3 DNA: TGTGCCAGCAGCGTAGCCGCCGGGACAGCTAAGAACTATGGCTACACCTTC
CDR3 protein: CASSVAAGTAKNYGYTF

V gene: TRBV9
D gene: TRBD1
clone size: NA
J gene: TRBJ2-2
CDR3 DNA: TGTGCCAGCAGCGTATCAGGGGGCCCCACCGGGGAGCTGTTTTTT
CDR3 protein: CASSVSGGPTGELFF

V gene: TRBV2
D gene: TRBD1
clone size: once
J gene: TRBJ1-4
CDR3 DNA: TGTGCCAGCAGCACGACAGGGGGCCATGAAAAACTGTTTTTT
CDR3 protein: CASSTTGGHEKLFF

V gene: TRBV2
D gene: NA
clone size: few
J gene: TRBJ1-1
CDR3 DNA: TGTGCCAGCAGCTTACAGTGGAACACTGAAGCTTTCTTT
CDR3 protein: CASSLQWNTEAFF

V gene: TRBV6-6
D gene: NA
clone size: NA
J gene: TRBJ2-7
CDR3 DNA: TGTGCCAGCAGCCATCAGGGGTCCGAGCAGTACTTC
CDR3 protein: CASSHQGSEQYF

V gene: TRBV27
D gene: TRBD1
clone size: NA
J gene: TRBJ1-1
CDR3 DNA: TGTGCCAGCAGTTTAACAGGGGGCTCCGCTGAAGCTTTCTTT
CDR3 protein: CASSLTGGSAEAFF

V gene: TRBV2
D gene: NA
clone size: few
J gene: TRBJ2-1
CDR3 DNA: TGTGCCAGCACCTCCCTCTACAATGAGCAGTTCTTC
CDR3 protein: CASTSLYNEQFF

V gene: TRBV7-9
D gene: TRBD2
clone size: NA
J gene: TRBJ2-3
CDR3 DNA: TGTGCCAGCAGCCCGCGGGGGGTGGATACGCAGTATTTT
CDR3 protein: CASSPRGVDTQYF

V gene: TRBV6-6
D gene: TRBD2
clone size: once
J gene: TRBJ2-5
CDR3 DNA: TGTGCCAGCAGTTCTCTGCGGGGGGGCCAAGAGACCCAGTACTTC
CDR3 protein: CASSSLRGGQETQYF

V gene: TRBV28
D gene: NA
clone size: NA
J gene: TRBJ2-5
CDR3 DNA: TGTGCCAGCAGTTTACTCGCGGTCCAAGAGACCCAGTACTTC
CDR3 protein: CASSLLAVQETQYF

V gene: TRBV7-8
D gene: NA
clone size: NA
J gene: TRBJ2-7
CDR3 DNA: TGTGCCAGCAGCGTAAGACTAGCCCCAGGGGGCGACGAGCAGTACTTC
CDR3 protein: CASSVRLAPGGDEQYF

V gene: TRBV4-3
D gene: TRBD1
clone size: NA
J gene: TRBJ2-7
CDR3 DNA: TGCGCCAGCAGCCAAGGAGCCACCTGGACAGGGAGTTACGAGCAGTACTTC
CDR3 protein: CASSQGATWTGSYEQYF

V gene: TRBV11-3
D gene: NA
clone size: NA
J gene: TRBJ1-1
CDR3 DNA: TGTGCCAGCAGCCCACCCTCCAGGACAGCAACGAACACTGAAGCTTTCTTT
CDR3 protein: CASSPPSRTATNTEAFF